One and the same sample provided the 30 T cell receptor beta chains below, sequenced in a study of blood T cell repertoires in COVID-19. The data were produced by immunoSEQ multiplex PCR, yet TCRdb's version contains in-frame clones alone and is incomplete. The sample contains approximately 120,000 clones, around 83% of which appear only once. The material sequenced was peripheral blood. These receptors were taken from a woman older than 75 with COVID-19, enrolled during active disease.

The rearrangement joins TRBV10-3 to TRBJ2-7, with 9 bases that match TRBD1. V lost 8 bases to trimming and J lost 2 bases; unmatched junction nucleotides: 7. CDR3 size: 14 residues. The germline gives CDR1 ENHRY, CDR2 SYGVKD. The CDR3 DNA reads TGTGCCATCGGCGCCGGGACAGGGACCTACGAGCAGTACTTC. Protein: CAIGAGTGTYEQYF.

The J gene is TRBJ2-2, the V gene TRBV11-3; 11 bases agree with TRBD1. Germline V gene lookup returns CDR1 SGHNT and CDR2 YENEEA. The length of the CDR3 is 17 residues. V was pared by 5 bases and J by 6 bases, with 11 bases of the junction left unmatched. The CDR3 sequence: CASSKDRGQFTAGELFF. The CDR3 region has the DNA TGTGCCAGCAGCAAGGACAGGGGGCAGTTTACGGCCGGGGAGCTGTTTTTT.

This sequence joins TRBV3-1 (or the pseudogene TRBV3-2) and TRBJ2-7; TRBD1 matches at 8 bases. V was clipped by 3 bases and J by 6 bases; unmatched bases: 10. This CDR3 is built from 15 residues. CDR1 is LGHDT, CDR2 YNNKEL, per germline (reference sequence). This CDR3 is CASSHPGGARGEQYF. The CDR3 nucleotides are TGTGCCAGCAGCCACCCAGGGGGCGCAAGGGGCGAGCAGTACTTC.

The chain recombines TRBV5-8 with TRBJ2-3; possible D gene TRBD2, 5 bases. Germline V lookup: CDR1 SGHTS, CDR2 YDEGEE. Trimming left V 6 bases short and J 2 bases short, with 16 bases between. The CDR3 covers 15 residues. The CDR3 nucleotides read TGTGCCAGCAACATTGTGACGGGGTACACAGATACGCAGTATTTT. Translation: CASNIVTGYTDTQYF.

The chain links TRBV4-2 to TRBJ2-2, with TRBD1 matching over 7 bases. The J segment lost 4 bases and the V segment lost 0 bases, leaving 5 bases of the junction unmatched. CDR1 and CDR2 from the germline V gene are LGHNA and YNFKEQ. CDR3 length: 16 amino acids. DNA of the CDR3: TGTGCCAGCAGCCAAGACAGGGGGTCAGGCACCGGGGAGCTGTTTTTT. It specifies CASSQDRGSGTGELFF.

V is TRBV9 and J is TRBJ2-3; 7 nucleotides match TRBD2. Germline CDR1 is SGDLS and CDR2 is YYNGEE. This CDR3 contains 14 residues. V lost 1 base, J lost 2 bases, and 1 base stayed unmatched. The CDR3 region is CASSVLADTDTQYF. As DNA, the CDR3 is TGTGCCAGCAGCGTACTAGCGGACACAGATACGCAGTATTTT.

CDR3 residues: CASSSTGGTQNIQYF. CDR3 nucleotides: TGTGCCAGCTCCTCGACAGGGGGTACCCAAAACATTCAGTACTTC. The V call is TRBV7-2, the J call TRBJ2-4; 9 bases align to TRBD1. With 8 bases clipped from V and 5 bases from J, the junction kept 10 bases outside the gene matches. The germline gives CDR1 SGHTA, CDR2 FQGNSA. The CDR3 contains 15 residues.

This rearrangement joins TRBV6-5 to TRBJ1-6, with TRBD1 identical over 7 bases. Germline V CDR1 and CDR2: MNHEY, SVGAGI. Trimming removed 0 bases from V and 6 bases from J; junction bases left unmatched: 5. This CDR3 region has 16 residues. The CDR3 is CASSYSRGLSNSPLHF. CDR3 nucleotides: TGTGCCAGCAGTTACTCGAGGGGGCTGAGTAATTCACCCCTCCACTTT.

This clone was counted many times. The chain joins TRBV5-1 to TRBJ2-5; 7 bases are a match to TRBD2. The CDR3 sequence is 15 residues long. Germline CDR1 is SGHRS and CDR2 is YFSETQ. Trimming at V came to 4 bases and at J to 2 bases, leaving 8 bases not matched to a gene. CDR3 loop: CASSQGGSGQETQYF. The CDR3 DNA sequence: TGCGCCAGCAGCCAGGGCGGGAGTGGACAAGAGACCCAGTACTTC. The full variable domain, rest sourced from reference TRBV5-1 and TRBJ2-5, is KAGVTQTPRYLIKTRGQQVTLSCSPISGHRSVSWYQQTPGQGLQFLFEYFSETQRNKGNFPGRFSGRQFSNSRSEMNVSTLELGDSALYLCASSQGGSGQETQYFGPGTRLLVL.

This clone was found once. The chain combines TRBV19 with TRBJ1-5, with 8 bases matching TRBD1. Unmatched junction bases numbered 9, after V lost 6 bases and J lost 5 bases. This CDR3 region has 15 residues. The V gene's germline CDR1 is LNHDA and CDR2 SQIVND (reference sequence). DNA of the CDR3: TGTGCCAGTAGCTCCCGGACAGGGTCTGATCAGCCCCAGCATTTT. This translates into CASSSRTGSDQPQHF.

The chain couples TRBV9 to TRBJ2-5, with D tentatively TRBD2 (6 bases). Trimming took off 4 bases at V and 5 bases at J, with 12 bases between the two ends. CDR1 is SGDLS and CDR2 is YYNGEE in the germline V gene. CDR3 length: 13 residues. The CDR3 region is CASSSGLGETQYF. The CDR3 DNA sequence: TGTGCCAGCAGCTCGGGACTCGGGGAGACCCAGTACTTC. The full variable domain, in which reference TRBV9 and TRBJ2-5 provide the parts outside the CDR3, is DSGVTQTPKHLITATGQRVTLRCSPRSGDLSVYWYQQSLDQGLQFLIQYYNGEERAKGNILERFSAQQFPDLHSELNLSSLELGDSALYFCASSSGLGETQYFGPGTRLLVL.

V usage is TRBV7-2 and J usage is TRBJ2-7, with D perhaps matching TRBD2 (6 bases). The germline V gene has CDR1 SGHTA and CDR2 FQGNSA. This CDR3 is 15 amino acids long. V lost 2 bases and J 3 bases, leaving 14 bases between the germline ends. CDR3 DNA sequence: TGTGCCAGCAGCTTAAGACTATACGGGAGCTACGAGCAGTACTTC. Translating it yields CASSLRLYGSYEQYF.

This clone was seen a single time. The genes are TRBV7-2 and TRBJ1-4; 10 nucleotides agree with TRBD1. CDR1 is SGHTA, CDR2 FQGNSA, per germline. The J segment lost 7 bases and the V segment lost 5 bases, leaving 10 bases of the junction unmatched. The CDR3 is made up of 16 amino acids. CDR3 coding DNA: TGTGCCAGCAGCACAGCGGGGACAGGGGCCGGTGAAAAACTGTTTTTT. Translated: CASSTAGTGAGEKLFF. Complete variable domain (other parts from reference TRBV7-2 and TRBJ1-4): GAGVSQSPSNKVTEKGKDVELRCDPISGHTALYWYRQSLGQGLEFLIYFQGNSAPDKSGLPSDRFSAERTGGSVSTLTIQRTQQEDSAVYLCASSTAGTGAGEKLFFGSGTQLSVL.

V is TRBV6-2 or TRBV6-3 and J is TRBJ1-1, with D possibly matching TRBD1 (6 bases). Deletions cut 6 bases from V and 11 bases from J, with 16 bases between. Per germline, CDR1 MNHEY and CDR2 SVGEGT. The CDR3 is made up of 12 amino acids. The CDR3: CASSQDSLNAFF. CDR3 DNA: TGTGCCAGCAGCCAGGACAGTTTGAATGCTTTCTTT.

This clone was observed once. V is TRBV28 and J is TRBJ1-2, with 12 bases matching TRBD1. The V gene end was trimmed by 2 bases and the J gene end by 8 bases; junction bases not matched to a gene: 15. This CDR3 spans 18 amino acids. From germline, CDR1 is MDHEN and CDR2 SYDVKM. CDR3 nucleotides: TGTGCCAGCAGTTTAGCCAGTCCGGGACAGGGGGCTTTTGACGGCTACACCTTC. Amino acids: CASSLASPGQGAFDGYTF.

This chain joins TRBV3-1 (or the pseudogene TRBV3-2) and TRBJ2-3; 10 bases map to TRBD2. The CDR3 loop spans 15 amino acids. V shed 4 bases, J shed 4 bases, and the junction held 5 bases outside the gene matches. Germline V lookup: CDR1 LGHDT, CDR2 YNNKEL (reference sequence). For the CDR3, the DNA is TGTGCCAGCAGCCGTAGCGGGAGGAACCCAGATACGCAGTATTTT. It is translated as CASSRSGRNPDTQYF.

The chain links TRBV19 to TRBJ2-2; D ambiguous. The CDR3 has 12 residues. The germline V and J ends were trimmed by 3 bases and 5 bases, with 4 bases remaining between them. CDR1 LNHDA and CDR2 SQIVND come from the germline V gene (reference sequence). The CDR3 DNA sequence: TGTGCCAGTAGTATCGGGACCGGGGAGCTGTTTTTT. Its translation: CASSIGTGELFF.

This sequence joins TRBV6-1 and TRBJ1-4; tentatively, D is TRBD1 (5 bases). Germline V gene sequence: CDR1 MNHNS, CDR2 SASEGT. V lost 1 base and J 8 bases, leaving 17 bases between the germline ends. This CDR3 has 16 residues. CDR3 sequence: CASSEGGANPKEKLFF. As DNA, the CDR3 is TGTGCCAGCAGTGAAGGGGGCGCAAACCCCAAGGAAAAACTGTTTTTT.

CDR3 coding DNA: TGTGCCAGCAGTCCCCGGGCGGGAACTAATGAAAAACTGTTTTTT. The encoded protein is CASSPRAGTNEKLFF. The chain uses TRBV28 and TRBJ1-4, with D unclear. CDR3 size: 15 residues. The ends were cut back, 5 bases at V and 1 base at J, with 11 bases in the middle. Per germline, CDR1 MDHEN and CDR2 SYDVKM.

This sequence joins TRBV11-2 and TRBJ2-7; TRBD2 matches at 13 bases. J was trimmed by 4 bases and V by 5 bases; bases with no gene match: 8. Germline CDR1 and CDR2: SGHAT and FQNNGV. The CDR3 runs 16 residues. CDR3 sequence (DNA): TGTGCCAGCAGCGAGGGACTAGCGGGAAGTCGGTACGAGCAGTACTTC. It yields the protein CASSEGLAGSRYEQYF.

The V call is TRBV6-1, the J call TRBJ2-5; perhaps TRBD2 as D (5 bases). The length of the CDR3 is 15 residues. From germline, CDR1 is MNHNS and CDR2 SASEGT. Trimming took off 3 bases at V and 2 bases at J, with 13 bases between the two ends. CDR3: CASSEGALGQETQYF. The CDR3 bases are TGTGCCAGCAGTGAGGGAGCCTTGGGACAAGAGACCCAGTACTTC.

The rearrangement links TRBV28 to TRBJ2-3; TRBD2 aligns across 12 bases. J gave up 3 bases and V 7 bases, and 8 bases lay outside the gene matches. The CDR3 is made up of 16 amino acids. Germline V gene lookup returns CDR1 MDHEN and CDR2 SYDVKM. The CDR3: CASKQSGTSGTDTQYF. CDR3 nucleotide sequence: TGTGCCAGCAAGCAATCCGGGACTAGCGGGACAGATACGCAGTATTTT.

The V call is TRBV2, the J call TRBJ2-5, with D possibly being TRBD1 (6 bases). Trimming removed 4 bases at V and 4 bases at J, with 7 bases between. CDR1 SNHLY and CDR2 FYNNEI come from the germline V gene. The CDR3 runs 12 residues. The CDR3 DNA follows: TGTGCCAGCAGTGGGGGGCCAGAGACCCAGTACTTC. This gives the protein CASSGGPETQYF.

The chain employs TRBV4-1 and TRBJ2-5; D unclear. Germline CDR1 reads MGHRA; CDR2 reads YSYEKL. There are 14 residues in the CDR3. V lost 3 bases and J lost 4, with 12 bases in between. CDR3 loop: CASSQAALLETQYF. CDR3 bases: TGCGCCAGCAGCCAGGCGGCACTACTAGAGACCCAGTACTTC.

This rearrangement joins TRBV19 to TRBJ1-5; TRBD1 agrees at 7 bases. Germline CDR1 LNHDA, CDR2 SQIVND (reference sequence). V trimming: 5 bases; J trimming: 1 base; junction bases outside the gene matches: 2. The CDR3 covers 14 residues. CDR3 DNA: TGTGCCAGTAGTCAGACAGGGAGCAATCAGCCCCAGCATTTT. This gives the protein CASSQTGSNQPQHF.

The chain joins TRBV6-5 to TRBJ2-7, with a tentative D call TRBD1 (6 bases). Trimming left V 10 bases short and J 4 bases short, with 11 bases between. Germline CDR1 reads MNHEY; CDR2 reads SVGAGI. The CDR3 runs to 11 residues. The CDR3 here is CAISRGYEQYF. In DNA form, the CDR3 reads TGTGCCATTTCCAGGGGTTACGAGCAGTACTTC.

V is TRBV9 and J is TRBJ2-1, with TRBD2 identical over 8 bases. This CDR3 contains 14 residues. Germline values: CDR1 SGDLS, CDR2 YYNGEE. V lost 6 bases to trimming and J lost 4 bases; unmatched junction nucleotides: 6. Here the CDR3 reads CASNSGTGYNEQFF. The CDR3, as DNA: TGTGCCAGCAATAGCGGGACGGGATACAATGAGCAGTTCTTC. Looking up the rest from reference TRBV9 and TRBJ2-1 gives the full variable domain: DSGVTQTPKHLITATGQRVTLRCSPRSGDLSVYWYQQSLDQGLQFLIQYYNGEERAKGNILERFSAQQFPDLHSELNLSSLELGDSALYFCASNSGTGYNEQFFGPGTRLTVL.

The chain employs TRBV6-5 and TRBJ2-7, with 9 bases identical to TRBD1. The V segment lost 2 bases and the J segment 6 bases; nucleotides outside the gene matches: 5. Germline V lookup: CDR1 MNHEY, CDR2 SVGAGI. CDR3 length equals 14 residues. The CDR3 reads CASSYGTGPSEQYF. In DNA, the CDR3 is TGTGCCAGCAGTTACGGGACAGGGCCGAGCGAGCAGTACTTC.

V gene TRBV5-5 combines with J gene TRBJ2-5, with a possible D match to TRBD2 (7 bases). The CDR3 consists of 11 residues. The germline gives CDR1 SGHKS, CDR2 YYEKEE (reference sequence). Trimming pared 6 bases from V and 5 bases from J, leaving 8 bases between. CDR3 sequence reads: CASKGGETQYF. The CDR3 nucleotides read TGTGCCAGCAAGGGGGGGGAGACCCAGTACTTC.

This clone was seen only once. The chain has TRBV7-8 and TRBJ1-5, with 11 bases that match TRBD1. Germline values: CDR1 SGHVS, CDR2 FQNEAQ. The CDR3 has 15 amino acids. V lost 4 bases and J lost 7; bases outside the gene matches: 6. CDR3 coding DNA: TGTGCCAGCAGCTCCGGACAGGGGGCTGGGCAGCCCCAGCATTTT. It specifies CASSSGQGAGQPQHF.